The next 2 T cell receptor beta chains were all read from a single sample in a study of T cells in Graves' hyperthyroidism and ophthalmopathy. RNA transcripts provided the source from which TCR beta CDR3 regions were amplified. First-round RT-PCR targeting the TCR CDR3 was performed with the HTBI primer set. TCRdb fed the multiplex PCR reads into MiXCR, producing one record per CDR3 protein. Here the sample spans around 800,000 distinct CDR3 sequences, about 38% being singletons. The sequencing sample was made of blood. The receptors stem from a man younger than 30 with Graves' hyperthyroidism.

The chain recombines TRBV12-3 or TRBV12-4 with TRBJ2-7; 7 bases agree with TRBD1. V gave up 5 bases and J gave up 7 bases; unmatched junction bases: 5. This CDR3 spans 12 amino acids. The CDR3 DNA reads as TGTGCCAGCAGTCGACAGGGAGAAGAGCAGTACTTC. This sequence encodes CASSRQGEEQYF.

This clonotype was recorded at least ten times. The chain couples TRBV7-9 to TRBJ1-4; TRBD1 matches at 7 bases. This CDR3 spans 14 amino acids. Looked up from germline, CDR1 is SEHNR and CDR2 is FQNEAQ (reference sequence). The J segment lost 8 bases and the V segment lost 5 bases, leaving 8 bases of the junction unmatched. The CDR3 sequence is CASSIPGTEEKLFF. Here the CDR3 DNA reads TGTGCCAGCAGCATCCCTGGGACAGAGGAAAAACTGTTTTTT.